This T cell receptor (beta chain) derives from a study of cytomegalovirus exposure and HLA in healthy donors. Study-wide results and limits: Owing to their indistinguishability, certain V segments, notably TRBV6-2 and TRBV6-3, were excluded. Researchers reported that a few CMV-associated chains were confirmed in vitro as CMV antigen-specific. Productive rates of about 90% or about 30% were seen for most TCR beta V segments in an earlier analysis.

With regard to this clone: The antigen is undetermined.

PCR employed 60 Vbeta and 13 Jbeta primers. Data came from immunoSEQ multiplex PCR; TCRdb stores just in-frame clones and leaves some out. The data contain roughly 120,000 clones, over 60% of them singletons. This CDR3 is 15 amino acids long. Germline loops: CDR1 SGHTA, CDR2 FQGTGA. Between the trimmed V and J ends, which lost 1 base and 1 base, there was a span of 7 bases. Sequenced: PBMCs. The chain uses TRBV7-3 and TRBJ2-2, with D possibly being TRBD1 (5 bases). The sequence was collected from a woman aged 25 to 39 in good health and CMV-seronegative. In DNA, the CDR3 is TGTGCCAGCAGCTTAAATAGGGGGAACACCGGGGAGCTGTTTTTT. Translation: CASSLNRGNTGELFF. The entire variable domain, with the rest obtained from reference TRBV7-3 and TRBJ2-2, is as follows: GAGVSQTPSNKVTEKGKYVELRCDPISGHTALYWYRQSLGQGPEFLIYFQGTGAADDSGLPNDRFFAVRPEGSVSTLKIQRTERGDSAVYLCASSLNRGNTGELFFGEGSRLTVL.